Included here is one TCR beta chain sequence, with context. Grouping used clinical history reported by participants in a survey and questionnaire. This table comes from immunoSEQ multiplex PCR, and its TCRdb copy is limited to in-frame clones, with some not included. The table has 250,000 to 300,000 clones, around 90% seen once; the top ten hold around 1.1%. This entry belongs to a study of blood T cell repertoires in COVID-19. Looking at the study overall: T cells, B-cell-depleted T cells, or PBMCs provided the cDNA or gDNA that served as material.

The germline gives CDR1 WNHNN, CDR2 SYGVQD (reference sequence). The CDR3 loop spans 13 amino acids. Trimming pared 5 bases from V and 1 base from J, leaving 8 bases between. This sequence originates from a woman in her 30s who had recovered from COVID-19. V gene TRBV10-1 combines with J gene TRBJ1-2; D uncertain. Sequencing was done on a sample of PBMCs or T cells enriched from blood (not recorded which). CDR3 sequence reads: CASSSQLNYGYTF. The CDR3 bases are TGCGCCAGCAGTTCACAGCTTAACTATGGCTACACCTTC.